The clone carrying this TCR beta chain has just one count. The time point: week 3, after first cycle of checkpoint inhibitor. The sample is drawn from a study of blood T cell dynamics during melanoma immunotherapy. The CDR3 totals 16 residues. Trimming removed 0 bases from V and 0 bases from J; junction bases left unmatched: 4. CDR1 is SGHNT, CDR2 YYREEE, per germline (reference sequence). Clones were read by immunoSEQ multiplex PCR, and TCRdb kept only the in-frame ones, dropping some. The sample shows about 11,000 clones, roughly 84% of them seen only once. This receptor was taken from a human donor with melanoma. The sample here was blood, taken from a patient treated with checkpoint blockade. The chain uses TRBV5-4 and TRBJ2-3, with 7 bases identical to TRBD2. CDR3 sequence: CASSLGEGLSTDTQYF. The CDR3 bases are TGTGCCAGCAGCTTGGGTGAGGGACTAAGCACAGATACGCAGTATTTT.